This TCR beta chain was identified in a study of cytomegalovirus exposure and HLA in healthy donors. Study-wide points: For most TCR sequences rarity was the rule, although some public TCRs occurred in many donors. Certain sequence variants were highly shared and formed a cluster, and this cluster was likely a sequencing artifact.

The PCR used 60 Vbeta and 13 Jbeta primers. Sequencing was performed with immunoSEQ multiplex PCR; in TCRdb, only in-frame clones are kept and a portion is missing. This sample's clone table lists some 30,000 clones. With regard to this clone: The antigen is undetermined.

Trimming left V 3 bases short and J 5 bases short, with 13 bases between. CDR3 length: 14 amino acids. Germline V gene sequence: CDR1 KGHSH, CDR2 LQKENI. Material: PBMCs. The TCR sequence derives from a man aged 40-50 years in good health and CMV-seronegative. J is TRBJ2-5 and V is TRBV18, with D possibly matching TRBD1 (5 bases). For the CDR3, the DNA is TGTGCCAGCTCACCTACCCAAAACAGGGAGACCCAGTACTTC. Its protein product is CASSPTQNRETQYF.